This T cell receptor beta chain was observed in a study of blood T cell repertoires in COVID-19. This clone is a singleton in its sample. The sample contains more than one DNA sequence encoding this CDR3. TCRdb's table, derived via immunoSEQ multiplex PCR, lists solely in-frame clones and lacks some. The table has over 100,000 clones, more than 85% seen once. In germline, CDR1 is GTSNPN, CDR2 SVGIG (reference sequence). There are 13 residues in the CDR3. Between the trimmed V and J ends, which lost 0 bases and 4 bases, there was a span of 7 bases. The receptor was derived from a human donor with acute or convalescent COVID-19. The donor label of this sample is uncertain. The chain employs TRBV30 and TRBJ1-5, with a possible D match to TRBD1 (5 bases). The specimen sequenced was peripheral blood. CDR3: CAWSVRGNQPQHF. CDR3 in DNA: TGTGCCTGGAGTGTTCGGGGGAATCAGCCCCAGCATTTT.